These 21 T cell receptor beta chains were all obtained from the same sample, sequenced in a study of T cell responses to AZD1222 COVID-19 vaccine. Sequencing used immunoSEQ multiplex PCR; TCRdb keeps in-frame clones, though not all of them. The sample includes roughly 140,000 clones, about 90% seen only once; the top ten take 5%. The source was peripheral blood, collected on day 0 of AZD1222 vaccination. These TCRs come from an adult in good health.

This clone was picked up one time. For the CDR3, the DNA is TGTGCCAGTAGTCCCCGGACAGGGGGAAATCAGCCCCAGCATTTT. Translating it yields CASSPRTGGNQPQHF. The chain carries TRBV19 and TRBJ1-5, with 10 bases lining up with TRBD1. This CDR3 spans 15 amino acids. Germline V lookup: CDR1 LNHDA, CDR2 SQIVND (reference sequence). After removal of 5 bases from V and 4 bases from J, the junction contained 5 bases not matched to a gene.

This clone has a single count. V usage is TRBV15 and J usage is TRBJ2-3, with 9 nucleotides matching TRBD1. The CDR3 has 17 amino acids. The ends lost 1 base at V and 3 bases at J; junction bases unmatched: 8. CDR1 is LNHNV, CDR2 YYDKDF, per germline (reference sequence). The CDR3 spells CATSRGFTGGRTDTQYF. CDR3 bases: TGTGCCACCAGCAGAGGGTTTACAGGGGGCAGGACAGATACGCAGTATTTT.

A word on this clone: Other DNA sequences in the same sample also yield this CDR3. The J gene is TRBJ2-7, the V gene TRBV19; tentatively, D is TRBD2 (5 bases). Germline CDR1 reads LNHDA; CDR2 reads SQIVND (reference sequence). The CDR3 covers 13 residues. Trimming removed 5 bases at V and 0 bases at J, with 8 bases between. For the CDR3, the DNA is TGTGCCAGTAGTCCTGGGAGCTCCTACGAGCAGTACTTC. This encodes CASSPGSSYEQYF.

J is TRBJ1-2 and V is TRBV27; D gene ambiguous. This CDR3 region has 15 residues. The V end was cut by 1 base, the J end by 8 bases, with 17 bases between. Looked up from germline, CDR1 is MNHEY and CDR2 is SMNVEV (reference sequence). In nucleotides, the CDR3 is TGTGCCAGCAGTTTATGGCAGTCAGAAGGTCGGGGCTACACCTTC. This sequence encodes CASSLWQSEGRGYTF.

This rearrangement joins TRBV28 to TRBJ2-5; a possible D gene is TRBD1 (6 bases). The CDR3 runs 15 residues. V gave up 5 bases and J gave up 0 bases, with 13 bases separating them. Germline CDR1 reads MDHEN; CDR2 reads SYDVKM. The chain's CDR3 is CASSQFTGYQETQYF. For the CDR3, the DNA is TGTGCCAGCAGTCAATTCACAGGGTACCAAGAGACCCAGTACTTC.

V usage is TRBV7-2 and J usage is TRBJ2-2; TRBD2 agrees at 9 bases. Germline CDR1 and CDR2: SGHTA and FQGNSA. The length of the CDR3 is 17 residues. V was clipped by 1 base and J by 6 bases; unmatched bases: 9. The CDR3 nucleotides are TGTGCCAGCAGCTTAGATGCTAGCGGGGAGGGGCCCGGGGAGCTGTTTTTT. Its protein is CASSLDASGEGPGELFF. Full variable domain (remainder filled in from reference TRBV7-2 and TRBJ2-2): GAGVSQSPSNKVTEKGKDVELRCDPISGHTALYWYRQSLGQGLEFLIYFQGNSAPDKSGLPSDRFSAERTGGSVSTLTIQRTQQEDSAVYLCASSLDASGEGPGELFFGEGSRLTVL.

This clone was picked up one time. J is TRBJ1-1 and V is TRBV19, with no clear D. This CDR3 is built from 14 residues. Germline loops: CDR1 LNHDA, CDR2 SQIVND (reference sequence). V gave up 3 bases and J gave up 1 base, with 9 bases separating them. The chain's CDR3 is CASSMWIQNTEAFF. The CDR3 DNA follows: TGTGCCAGTAGTATGTGGATACAGAACACTGAAGCTTTCTTT.

V usage is TRBV27 and J usage is TRBJ2-3; 9 bases match TRBD2. Losses at the gene ends were 5 bases for V and 2 bases for J; bases not matched to a gene: 11. Germline V CDR1 and CDR2: MNHEY, SMNVEV (reference sequence). The CDR3 runs to 17 residues. DNA of the CDR3: TGTGCCAGCAGTACCCGCACAGGGACTAGCCTCACAGATACGCAGTATTTT. It is translated as CASSTRTGTSLTDTQYF.

The V call is TRBV11-1, the J call TRBJ2-5; tentative D call: TRBD1 (5 bases). The CDR3 runs to 14 residues. Germline V gene data show CDR1 as SGHAT and CDR2 as FQDESV (reference sequence). V shed 7 bases and J shed 1 base, with 13 bases lying between them. The DNA for the CDR3 is TGTGCCAGCAACCTGGGTGGGGCCCAAGAGACCCAGTACTTC. Translating it yields CASNLGGAQETQYF.

CDR3: CASSQGDRGRTDTQYF. The CDR3 DNA is TGTGCCAGCAGCCAAGGGGACAGGGGGAGGACAGATACGCAGTATTTT. The rearrangement links TRBV3-1 (or the pseudogene TRBV3-2) to TRBJ2-3; 11 bases match TRBD1. The germline V gene encodes CDR1 LGHDT and CDR2 YNNKEL (reference sequence). Trimming removed 1 base from V and 3 bases from J; junction bases left unmatched: 3. The length of the CDR3 is 16 residues.

For this clone: Because the CDR3 is missing its conserved closing phenylalanine or tryptophan, this is likely a read error. It is unclear where the CDR3 begins or ends on the DNA, so no DNA is shown, and the CDR3 is as TCRdb lists it. The chain joins TRBV6-1 to TRBJ1-2; the table's D call of TRBD1 was not tested on the DNA. The CDR3 sequence runs 13 residues, both termini included. Germline CDR1 reads MNHNS; CDR2 reads SASEGT. CDR3 region: CASSEGQGGRSHS.

The V and J genes are TRBV11-1 and TRBJ2-7; 8 bases are shared with TRBD1. Germline assignment: CDR1 SGHAT and CDR2 FQDESV (reference sequence). The CDR3 has 14 amino acids. The V gene end was trimmed by 5 bases and the J gene end by 7 bases; junction bases not matched to a gene: 10. Here the CDR3 reads CASSPGGGGGEQYF. In DNA, the CDR3 is TGTGCCAGCAGCCCAGGGGGCGGTGGCGGAGAGCAGTACTTC.

The V gene is TRBV9, the J gene TRBJ1-1; tentatively, D is TRBD1 (5 bases). The CDR3 length is 14 residues. V was clipped by 0 bases and J by 5 bases, with 11 bases between them. The germline V gene encodes CDR1 SGDLS and CDR2 YYNGEE. The CDR3 bases are TGTGCCAGCAGCGTAGGATGGGAGGGGACTGAAGCTTTCTTT. Protein: CASSVGWEGTEAFF. Variable domain in full (rest from reference TRBV9 and TRBJ1-1): DSGVTQTPKHLITATGQRVTLRCSPRSGDLSVYWYQQSLDQGLQFLIQYYNGEERAKGNILERFSAQQFPDLHSELNLSSLELGDSALYFCASSVGWEGTEAFFGQGTRLTVV.

The V gene is TRBV5-4, the J gene TRBJ2-5; TRBD2 agrees at 9 bases. Germline V gene sequence: CDR1 SGHNT, CDR2 YYREEE (reference sequence). J gave up 1 base and V 3 bases, and 1 base lay outside the gene matches. The CDR3 totals 14 residues. The CDR3 sequence is CASSSGLAQETQYF. The CDR3 bases are TGTGCCAGCAGCTCGGGACTAGCCCAAGAGACCCAGTACTTC.

J is TRBJ1-5 and V is TRBV18; D is unclear. Trimming stripped 3 bases from V and 5 bases from J, with 8 bases between. Germline loops: CDR1 KGHSH, CDR2 LQKENI. This CDR3 comprises 13 residues. This chain's CDR3 is CASSPVLDQPQHF. Here the CDR3 DNA reads TGTGCCAGCTCACCTGTTCTTGATCAGCCCCAGCATTTT.

The rearrangement uses TRBV7-9 and TRBJ1-5; a weak D match, TRBD1 (5 bases). The CDR3 runs 15 residues. Per the germline V gene, CDR1 is SEHNR and CDR2 is FQNEAQ (reference sequence). V was clipped by 5 bases and J by 5 bases, with 16 bases between them. As DNA, the CDR3 is TGTGCCAGCAGCCGAGCGACAGAACCCGATCAGCCCCAGCATTTT. Translated, it gives CASSRATEPDQPQHF.

This chain connects TRBV11-2 to TRBJ1-2; D not resolved. V shed 3 bases and J shed 5 bases, with 10 bases lying between them. Germline CDR1 is SGHAT and CDR2 is FQNNGV. This CDR3 comprises 13 residues. The CDR3 sequence: CASSFDLIYGYTF. The CDR3 DNA reads as TGTGCCAGCAGCTTTGACCTCATTTATGGCTACACCTTC.

The gene calls are TRBV7-9 and TRBJ2-7; D gene uncertain. CDR1 SEHNR and CDR2 FQNEAQ come from the germline V gene (reference sequence). There are 12 residues in the CDR3. V lost 8 bases, J lost 0 bases, and 8 bases lay in between. CDR3 amino acids: CASGPSSYEQYF. In DNA, the CDR3 is TGTGCCAGCGGCCCAAGCTCCTACGAGCAGTACTTC.

The chain is built from TRBV6-2 or TRBV6-3 and TRBJ1-1; 9 bases map to TRBD1. The CDR3 extends over 15 amino acids. The J segment lost 6 bases and the V segment lost 2 bases, leaving 7 bases of the junction unmatched. Germline V gives CDR1 MNHEY, CDR2 SVGEGT. CDR3 amino acids: CASSYPGTGMPEAFF. The CDR3 DNA reads as TGTGCCAGCAGTTACCCCGGGACAGGGATGCCTGAAGCTTTCTTT.

This clone was recorded only once. The V gene is TRBV7-3, the J gene TRBJ2-1; 11 nucleotides match TRBD2. Looked up from germline, CDR1 is SGHTA and CDR2 is FQGTGA. The CDR3 loop spans 14 amino acids. J lost 10 bases, V lost 5 bases, and 7 bases had no gene match. CDR3 protein: CASSRTSGRREQFF. The CDR3 DNA reads as TGTGCCAGCAGCCGGACTAGCGGGCGGCGCGAGCAGTTCTTC.

This chain joins TRBV3-1 (or the pseudogene TRBV3-2) and TRBJ2-6; a possible D gene is TRBD1 (6 bases). This CDR3 contains 17 residues. Germline loops: CDR1 LGHDT, CDR2 YNNKEL (reference sequence). The ends were cut back, 6 bases at V and 0 bases at J, with 15 bases in the middle. The CDR3 spells CASRLSGQISGANVLTF. The CDR3 nucleotides are TGTGCCAGCAGGCTAAGCGGACAGATCTCTGGGGCCAACGTCCTGACTTTC.